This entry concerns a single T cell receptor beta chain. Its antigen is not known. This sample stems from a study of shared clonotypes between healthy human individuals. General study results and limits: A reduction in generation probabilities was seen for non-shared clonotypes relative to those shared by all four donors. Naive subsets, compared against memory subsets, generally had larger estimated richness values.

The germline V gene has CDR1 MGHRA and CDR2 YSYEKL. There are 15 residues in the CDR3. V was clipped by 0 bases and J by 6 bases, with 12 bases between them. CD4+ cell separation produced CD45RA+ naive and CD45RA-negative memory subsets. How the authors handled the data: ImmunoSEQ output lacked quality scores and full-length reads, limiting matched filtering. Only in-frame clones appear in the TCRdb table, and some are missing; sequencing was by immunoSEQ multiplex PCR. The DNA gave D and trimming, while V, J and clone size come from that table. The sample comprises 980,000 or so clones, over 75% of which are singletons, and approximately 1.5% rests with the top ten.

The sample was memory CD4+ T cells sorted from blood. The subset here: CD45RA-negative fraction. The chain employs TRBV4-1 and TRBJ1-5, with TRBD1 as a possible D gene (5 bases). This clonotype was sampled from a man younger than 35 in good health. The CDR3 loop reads CASSQDLGRAQPQHF. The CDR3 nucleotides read TGCGCCAGCAGCCAAGATCTCGGCAGGGCTCAGCCCCAGCATTTT.